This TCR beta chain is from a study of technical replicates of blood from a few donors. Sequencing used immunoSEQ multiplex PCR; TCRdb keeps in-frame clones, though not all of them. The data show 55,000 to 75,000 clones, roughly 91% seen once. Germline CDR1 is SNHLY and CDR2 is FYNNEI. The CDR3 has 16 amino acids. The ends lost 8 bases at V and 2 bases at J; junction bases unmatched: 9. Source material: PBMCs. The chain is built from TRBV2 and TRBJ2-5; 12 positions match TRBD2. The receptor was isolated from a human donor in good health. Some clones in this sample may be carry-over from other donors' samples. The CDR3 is CASQEELAGGQETQYF. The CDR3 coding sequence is TGTGCCAGCCAAGAGGAGCTAGCGGGGGGGCAAGAGACCCAGTACTTC.